This TCR beta chain was sequenced for a study of neoadjuvant anti-PD-1 for oral cavity cancer. In germline, CDR1 is MNHNY, CDR2 SVGAGI (reference sequence). Between the trimmed V and J ends, which lost 6 bases and 1 base, there was a span of 18 bases. This CDR3 spans 16 amino acids. Assay: immunoSEQ multiplex PCR; the TCRdb copy retains only in-frame clones and omits some. The repertoire holds around 17,000 clones, with around two thirds as singletons. The sample was PBMCs, taken before nivolumab (anti-PD-1) treatment. This clonotype originated in a person aged 35-79 years with oral cavity squamous cell carcinoma. V gene TRBV6-6 combines with J gene TRBJ1-1; maybe TRBD1 (6 bases). CDR3 sequence: CASRPLTGMENTEAFF. DNA of the CDR3: TGTGCCAGCAGGCCCCTAACAGGGATGGAGAACACTGAAGCTTTCTTT.